The 2 T cell receptor beta chains below come from one sample, sequenced in a study of shared clonotypes between healthy human individuals. TCRdb's copy holds only in-frame clones and misses some; the assay was immunoSEQ multiplex PCR. The repertoire holds 450,000 to 650,000 clones, with roughly 79% as singletons. Sequencing was carried out using PBMCs. These receptors all come from a woman between 35 and 50 years old in good health. Some clones in this sample may be carry-over from other donors' samples.

The chain is built from TRBV5-1 and TRBJ2-2; TRBD2 matches 10 bases. CDR1 is SGHRS and CDR2 is YFSETQ in the germline V gene. V lost 1 base, J lost 4 bases, and 4 bases stayed unmatched. This CDR3 comprises 16 residues. CDR3 DNA: TGCGCCAGCAGCTTGCGACTAGCGGGCCCCACCGGGGAGCTGTTTTTT. Its protein is CASSLRLAGPTGELFF.

The chain employs TRBV6-5 and TRBJ2-5; 9 bases match TRBD2. The CDR3 is 14 amino acids. Germline trimming cut 5 bases from V and 4 bases from J; bases unmatched to any gene: 5. Germline CDR1 reads MNHEY; CDR2 reads SVGAGI. CDR3 sequence (DNA): TGTGCCAGCAGTAGGTTACTAGCGGGAGAGACCCAGTACTTC. It is translated as CASSRLLAGETQYF.